What follows is one TCR beta chain and its context. What it binds is unknown. From germline, CDR1 is LGHNA and CDR2 YNFKEQ. V dropped 1 base and J dropped 6; count of bases not matched to a gene: 8. This CDR3 is 15 amino acids long. Source study methods: Filtering differed, since immunoSEQ gave only junction sequences and no quality scores. The data were produced by immunoSEQ multiplex PCR, yet TCRdb's version contains in-frame clones alone and is incomplete. V and J calls and clone size come straight from that table; D and trimming were deduced from the DNA. The data contain 2 million to 2.5 million clones, 95% of them seen just once; the ten biggest clones take up 0.1% to 0.15%. This specimen belongs to a study of shared clonotypes between healthy human individuals. Study background: Three plates each covered CD4 naive and memory; CD8 naive two, CD8 memory one. Study results and caveats: With a handful of donors compared, about 5% of naive CD4 clonotypes were shared.

The V and J genes are TRBV4-2 and TRBJ2-7, with TRBD1 identical over 8 bases. This TCR was sampled from a young man in good health. The sample was naive CD4+ T cells sorted from blood. Noted subset: CD45RA+ positively selected. DNA of the CDR3: TGTGCCAGCAGCCAAGGGGACAGGTCGCGTAGCGAGCAGTACTTC. Its translation is CASSQGDRSRSEQYF.